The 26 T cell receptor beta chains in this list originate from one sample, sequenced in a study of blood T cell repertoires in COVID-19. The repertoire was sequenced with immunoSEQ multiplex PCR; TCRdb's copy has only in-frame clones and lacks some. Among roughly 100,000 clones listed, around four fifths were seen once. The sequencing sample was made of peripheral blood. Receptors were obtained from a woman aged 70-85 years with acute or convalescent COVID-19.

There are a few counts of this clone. CDR3 DNA: TGTGCCAGCAGTGAGGGAACTGAAGCTTTCTTT. Its translation is CASSEGTEAFF. This chain connects TRBV28 to TRBJ1-1; no definite D call. The CDR3 spans 11 residues. V lost 5 bases and J 5 bases, leaving 6 bases between the germline ends. Germline values: CDR1 MDHEN, CDR2 SYDVKM. The whole variable domain, filled in from reference TRBV28 and TRBJ1-1, reads DVKVTQSSRYLVKRTGEKVFLECVQDMDHENMFWYRQDPGLGLRLIYFSYDVKMKEKGDIPEGYSVSREKKERFSLILESASTNQTSMYLCASSEGTEAFFGQGTRLTVV.

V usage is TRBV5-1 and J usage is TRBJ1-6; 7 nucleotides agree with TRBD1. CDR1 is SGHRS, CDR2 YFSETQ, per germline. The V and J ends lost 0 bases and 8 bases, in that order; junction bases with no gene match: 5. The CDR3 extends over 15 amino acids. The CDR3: CASSLEFRGDSPLHF. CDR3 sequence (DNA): TGCGCCAGCAGCTTGGAGTTCAGGGGGGATTCACCCCTCCACTTT.

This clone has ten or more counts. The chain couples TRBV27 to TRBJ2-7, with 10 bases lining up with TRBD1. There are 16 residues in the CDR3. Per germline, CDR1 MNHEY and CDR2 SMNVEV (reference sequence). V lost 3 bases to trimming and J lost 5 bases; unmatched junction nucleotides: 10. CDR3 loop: CASSLNLGTGADEQYF. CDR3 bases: TGTGCCAGCAGTTTGAATCTGGGGACAGGGGCGGACGAGCAGTACTTC.

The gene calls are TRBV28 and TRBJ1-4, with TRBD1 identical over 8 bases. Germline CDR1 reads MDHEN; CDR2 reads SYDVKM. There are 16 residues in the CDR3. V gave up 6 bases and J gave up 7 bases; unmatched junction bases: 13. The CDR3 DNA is TGTGCCAGCAGCGATCCTCGGGGGACAGGAGGTGAAAAACTGTTTTTT. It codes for CASSDPRGTGGEKLFF.

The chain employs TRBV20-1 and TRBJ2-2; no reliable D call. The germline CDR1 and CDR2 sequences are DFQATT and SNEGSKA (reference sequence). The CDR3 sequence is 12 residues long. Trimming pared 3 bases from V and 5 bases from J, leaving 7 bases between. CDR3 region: CSASSHTGELFF. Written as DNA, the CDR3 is TGCAGTGCTAGTAGCCATACCGGGGAGCTGTTTTTT.

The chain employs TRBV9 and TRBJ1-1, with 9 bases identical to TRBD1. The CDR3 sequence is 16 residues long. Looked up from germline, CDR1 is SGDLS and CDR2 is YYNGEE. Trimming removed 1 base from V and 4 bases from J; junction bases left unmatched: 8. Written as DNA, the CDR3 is TGTGCCAGCAGCGTAAACCCAGACAGGGGGTCCACTGAAGCTTTCTTT. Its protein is CASSVNPDRGSTEAFF.

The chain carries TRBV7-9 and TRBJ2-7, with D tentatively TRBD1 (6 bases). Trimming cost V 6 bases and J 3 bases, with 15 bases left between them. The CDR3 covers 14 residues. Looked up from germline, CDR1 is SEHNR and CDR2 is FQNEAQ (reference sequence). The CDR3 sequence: CASSPSGVIYEQYF. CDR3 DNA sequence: TGTGCCAGCAGTCCATCAGGGGTAATCTACGAGCAGTACTTC.

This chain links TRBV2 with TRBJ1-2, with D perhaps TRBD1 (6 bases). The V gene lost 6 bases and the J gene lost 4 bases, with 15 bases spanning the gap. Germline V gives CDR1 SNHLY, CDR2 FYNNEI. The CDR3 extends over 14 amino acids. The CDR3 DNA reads TGTGCCAGCAGCTCGACAGGCGGATCCTATGGCTACACCTTC. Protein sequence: CASSSTGGSYGYTF.

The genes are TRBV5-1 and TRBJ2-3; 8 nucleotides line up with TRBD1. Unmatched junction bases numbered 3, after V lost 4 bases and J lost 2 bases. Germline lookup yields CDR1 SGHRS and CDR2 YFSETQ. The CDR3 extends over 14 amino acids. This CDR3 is CASSPGQDTDTQYF. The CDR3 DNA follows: TGCGCCAGCAGCCCGGGACAGGACACAGATACGCAGTATTTT.

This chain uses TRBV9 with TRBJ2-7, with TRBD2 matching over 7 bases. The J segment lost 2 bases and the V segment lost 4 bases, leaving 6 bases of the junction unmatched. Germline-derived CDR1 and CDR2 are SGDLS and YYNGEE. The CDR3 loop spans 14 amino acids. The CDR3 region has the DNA TGTGCCAGCAGCCTGGGGGGGTCCACCTACGAGCAGTACTTC. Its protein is CASSLGGSTYEQYF.

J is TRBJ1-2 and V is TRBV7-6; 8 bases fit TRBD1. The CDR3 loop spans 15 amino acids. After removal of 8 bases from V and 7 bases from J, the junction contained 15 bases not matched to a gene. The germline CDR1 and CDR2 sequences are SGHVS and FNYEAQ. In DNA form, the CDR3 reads TGTGCCAGCGGACGCCAGGGGGCCACCGTGGGTGGCTACACCTTC. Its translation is CASGRQGATVGGYTF.

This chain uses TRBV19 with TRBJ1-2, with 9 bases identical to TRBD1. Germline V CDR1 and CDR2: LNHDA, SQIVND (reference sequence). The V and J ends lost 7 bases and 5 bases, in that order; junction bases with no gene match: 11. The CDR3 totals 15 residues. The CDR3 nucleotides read TGTGCCAGTACCCCTAATCCGGGACAGGGTTATGGCTACACCTTC. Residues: CASTPNPGQGYGYTF.

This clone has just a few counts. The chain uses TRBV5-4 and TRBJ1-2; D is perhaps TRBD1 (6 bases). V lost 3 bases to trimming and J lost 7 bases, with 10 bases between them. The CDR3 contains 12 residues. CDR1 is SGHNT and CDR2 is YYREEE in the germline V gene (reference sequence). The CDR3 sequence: CASSWEGVGYTF. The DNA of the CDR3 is TGTGCCAGCAGCTGGGAGGGGGTTGGCTACACCTTC.

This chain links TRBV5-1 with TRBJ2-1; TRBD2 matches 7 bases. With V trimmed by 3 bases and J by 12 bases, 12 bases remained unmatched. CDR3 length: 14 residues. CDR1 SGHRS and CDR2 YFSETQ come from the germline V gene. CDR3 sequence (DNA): TGCGCCAGCAGCTCGACCCGGGAGTCGGGAGGGCAGTTCTTC. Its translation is CASSSTRESGGQFF.

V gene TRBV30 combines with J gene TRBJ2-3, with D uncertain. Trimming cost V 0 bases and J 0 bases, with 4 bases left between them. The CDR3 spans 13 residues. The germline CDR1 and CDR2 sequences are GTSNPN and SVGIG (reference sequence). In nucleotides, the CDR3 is TGTGCCTGGAGTGTAACTAGCACAGATACGCAGTATTTT. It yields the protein CAWSVTSTDTQYF.

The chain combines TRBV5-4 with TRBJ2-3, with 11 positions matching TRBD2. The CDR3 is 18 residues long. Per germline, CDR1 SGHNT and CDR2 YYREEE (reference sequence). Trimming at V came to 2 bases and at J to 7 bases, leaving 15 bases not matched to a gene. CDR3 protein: CASSFFLSGGAGKNTQYF. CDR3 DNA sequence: TGTGCCAGCAGCTTTTTCCTTAGCGGGGGGGCCGGAAAGAATACGCAGTATTTT.

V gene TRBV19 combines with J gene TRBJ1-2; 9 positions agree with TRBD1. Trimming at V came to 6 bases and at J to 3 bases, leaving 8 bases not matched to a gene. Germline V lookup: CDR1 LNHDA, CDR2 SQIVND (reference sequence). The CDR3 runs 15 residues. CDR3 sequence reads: CASSSPGQGYYGYTF. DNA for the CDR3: TGTGCCAGTAGCTCTCCGGGACAGGGTTACTATGGCTACACCTTC.

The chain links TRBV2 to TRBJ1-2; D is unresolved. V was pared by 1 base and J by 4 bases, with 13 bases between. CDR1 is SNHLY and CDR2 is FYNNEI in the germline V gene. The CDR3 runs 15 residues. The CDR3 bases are TGTGCCAGCAGTGAAGGGCCGGAGGGAAGCTATGGCTACACCTTC. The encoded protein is CASSEGPEGSYGYTF.

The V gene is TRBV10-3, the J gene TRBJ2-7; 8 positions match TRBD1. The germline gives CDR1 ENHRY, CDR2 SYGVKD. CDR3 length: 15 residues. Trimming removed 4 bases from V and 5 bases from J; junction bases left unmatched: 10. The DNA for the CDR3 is TGTGCCATCAGTGGCTCACCAGGGGGCAGCAACGAGCAGTACTTC. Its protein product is CAISGSPGGSNEQYF.

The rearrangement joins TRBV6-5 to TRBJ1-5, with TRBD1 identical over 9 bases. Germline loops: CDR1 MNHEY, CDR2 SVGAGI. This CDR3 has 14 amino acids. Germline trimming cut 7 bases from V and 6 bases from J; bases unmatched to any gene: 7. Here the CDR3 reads CASTLDRGRQPQHF. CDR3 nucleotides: TGTGCCAGCACTCTGGACAGGGGACGTCAGCCCCAGCATTTT.

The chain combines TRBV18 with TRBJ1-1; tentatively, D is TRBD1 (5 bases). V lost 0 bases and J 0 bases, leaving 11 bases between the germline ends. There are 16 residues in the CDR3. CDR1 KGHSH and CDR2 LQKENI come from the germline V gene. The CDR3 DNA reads TGTGCCAGCTCACCACCGAGCGGGGGGGTGAACACTGAAGCTTTCTTT. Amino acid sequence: CASSPPSGGVNTEAFF.

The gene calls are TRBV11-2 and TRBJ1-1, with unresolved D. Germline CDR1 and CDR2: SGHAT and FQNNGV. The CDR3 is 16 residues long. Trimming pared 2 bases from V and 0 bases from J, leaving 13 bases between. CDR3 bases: TGTGCCAGCAGCTTAAGTACAGCAGGAATGAACACTGAAGCTTTCTTT. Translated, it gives CASSLSTAGMNTEAFF.

CDR3 residues: CASSAQTSGDYNEQFF. CDR3 nucleotides: TGTGCCAGCAGTGCCCAGACTAGCGGGGACTACAATGAGCAGTTCTTC. The chain carries TRBV6-4 and TRBJ2-1; 11 bases map to TRBD2. V shed 4 bases and J 3 bases; nucleotides not matched to a gene: 5. This CDR3 spans 16 amino acids. The V gene's germline CDR1 is MRHNA and CDR2 SNTAGT.

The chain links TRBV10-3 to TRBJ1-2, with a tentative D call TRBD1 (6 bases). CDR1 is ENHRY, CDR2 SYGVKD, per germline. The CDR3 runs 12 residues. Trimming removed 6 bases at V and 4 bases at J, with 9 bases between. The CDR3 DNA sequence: TGTGCCATCAGATCGGACAGCTATGGCTACACCTTC. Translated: CAIRSDSYGYTF.

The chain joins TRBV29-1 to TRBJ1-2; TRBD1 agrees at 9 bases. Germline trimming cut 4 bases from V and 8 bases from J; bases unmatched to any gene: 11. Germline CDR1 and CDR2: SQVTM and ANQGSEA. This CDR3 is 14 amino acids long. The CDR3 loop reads CSVAHSGQGRGYTF. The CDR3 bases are TGCAGCGTTGCCCACTCGGGACAGGGCCGCGGCTACACCTTC. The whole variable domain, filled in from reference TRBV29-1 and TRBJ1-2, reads SAVISQKPSRDICQRGTSLTIQCQVDSQVTMMFWYRQQPGQSLTLIATANQGSEATYESGFVIDKFPISRPNLTFSTLTVSNMSPEDSSIYLCSVAHSGQGRGYTFGSGTRLTVV.

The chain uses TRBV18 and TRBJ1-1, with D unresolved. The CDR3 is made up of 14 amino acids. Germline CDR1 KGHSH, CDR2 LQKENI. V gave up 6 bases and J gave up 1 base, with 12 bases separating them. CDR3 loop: CASSLGQENTEAFF. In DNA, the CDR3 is TGTGCCAGCTCGCTCGGCCAGGAGAACACTGAAGCTTTCTTT.